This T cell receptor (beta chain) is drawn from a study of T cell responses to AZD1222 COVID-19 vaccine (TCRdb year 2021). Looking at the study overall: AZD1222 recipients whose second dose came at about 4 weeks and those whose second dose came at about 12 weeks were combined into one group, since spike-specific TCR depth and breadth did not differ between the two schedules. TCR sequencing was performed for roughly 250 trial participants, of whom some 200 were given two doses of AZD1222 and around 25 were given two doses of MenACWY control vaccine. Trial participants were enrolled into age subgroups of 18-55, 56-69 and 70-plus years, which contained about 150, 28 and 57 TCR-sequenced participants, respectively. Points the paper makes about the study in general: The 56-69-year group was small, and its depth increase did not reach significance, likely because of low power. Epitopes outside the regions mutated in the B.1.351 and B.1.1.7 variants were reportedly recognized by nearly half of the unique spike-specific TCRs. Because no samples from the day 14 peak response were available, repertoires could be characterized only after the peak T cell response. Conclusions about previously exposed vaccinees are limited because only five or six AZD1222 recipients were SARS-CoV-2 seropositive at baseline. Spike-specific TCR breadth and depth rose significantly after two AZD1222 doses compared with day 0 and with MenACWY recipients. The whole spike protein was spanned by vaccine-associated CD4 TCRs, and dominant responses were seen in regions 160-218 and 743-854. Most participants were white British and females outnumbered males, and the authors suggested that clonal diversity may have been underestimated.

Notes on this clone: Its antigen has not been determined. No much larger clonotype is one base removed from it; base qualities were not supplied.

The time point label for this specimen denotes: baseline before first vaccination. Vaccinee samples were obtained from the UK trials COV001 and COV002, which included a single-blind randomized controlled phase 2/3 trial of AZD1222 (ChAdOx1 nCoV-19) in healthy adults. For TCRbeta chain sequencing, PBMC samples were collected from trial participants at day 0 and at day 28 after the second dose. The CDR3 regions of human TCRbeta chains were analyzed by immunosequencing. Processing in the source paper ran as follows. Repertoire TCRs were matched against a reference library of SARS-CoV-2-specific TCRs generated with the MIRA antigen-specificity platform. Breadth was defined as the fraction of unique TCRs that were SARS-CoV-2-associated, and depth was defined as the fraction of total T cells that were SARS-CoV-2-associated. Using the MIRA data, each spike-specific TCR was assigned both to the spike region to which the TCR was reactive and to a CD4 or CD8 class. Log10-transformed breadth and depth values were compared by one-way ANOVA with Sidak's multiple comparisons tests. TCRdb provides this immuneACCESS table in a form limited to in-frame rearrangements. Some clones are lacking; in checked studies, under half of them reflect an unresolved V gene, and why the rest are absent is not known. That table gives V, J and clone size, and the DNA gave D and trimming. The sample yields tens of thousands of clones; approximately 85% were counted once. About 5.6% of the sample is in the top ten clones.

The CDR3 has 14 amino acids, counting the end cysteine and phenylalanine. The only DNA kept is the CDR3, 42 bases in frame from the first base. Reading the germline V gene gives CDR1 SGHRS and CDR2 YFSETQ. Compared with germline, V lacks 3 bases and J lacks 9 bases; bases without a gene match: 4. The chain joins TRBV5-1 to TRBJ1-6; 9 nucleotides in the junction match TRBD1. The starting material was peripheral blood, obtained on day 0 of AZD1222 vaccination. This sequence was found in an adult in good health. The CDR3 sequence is CASSSQGASSPLHF. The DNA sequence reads TGCGCCAGCAGCTCACAGGGGGCGAGTTCACCCCTCCACTTT.